This is a list of T cell receptor beta chains from one sample in a study of long-term antiretroviral therapy in people with HIV. TCRdb keeps only in-frame clones here, not all; method: immunoSEQ multiplex PCR. The repertoire holds approximately 25,000 clones, with 90% to 95% as singletons. Here the sequenced sample was unsorted PBMCs, taken 7.6 years after starting antiretroviral therapy. The receptors were sampled from a woman aged 40 to 55 with HIV. The CDR3 runs from the conserved cysteine through the conserved F or W. The order of the fields is V gene, clone size, J gene, D gene, CDR3 protein, CDR3 DNA. The D gene is left open where the match is weak. Not every row has a clone size; where given, it reads once, few, many or a size class.

v_gene: TRBV9
abundance: .
j_gene: TRBJ1-1
d_gene: .
CDR3aa: CASSVGGTNTEAFF
CDR3nt: TGTGCCAGCAGCGTAGGGGGGACGAACACTGAAGCTTTCTTT

v_gene: TRBV27
abundance: .
j_gene: TRBJ1-1
d_gene: .
CDR3aa: CASSFLTSRGVNTEAFF
CDR3nt: TGTGCCAGCAGTTTTTTGACCTCCAGGGGAGTGAACACTGAAGCTTTCTTT

v_gene: TRBV5-6
abundance: .
j_gene: TRBJ1-2
d_gene: .
CDR3aa: CASTPERDPNYGYTF
CDR3nt: TGTGCCAGCACCCCCGAGAGGGATCCTAACTATGGCTACACCTTC

v_gene: TRBV20-1
abundance: few
j_gene: TRBJ2-5
d_gene: TRBD1
CDR3aa: CSANRGETQYF
CDR3nt: TGCAGTGCCAACAGGGGAGAGACCCAGTACTTC

v_gene: TRBV7-2
abundance: .
j_gene: TRBJ2-5
d_gene: TRBD2
CDR3aa: CASSPKLAGGPFVETQYF
CDR3nt: TGTGCCAGCAGCCCGAAACTAGCGGGGGGGCCATTTGTAGAGACCCAGTACTTC

v_gene: TRBV10-3
abundance: .
j_gene: TRBJ1-5
d_gene: TRBD1
CDR3aa: CAISGDRGGRQPQHF
CDR3nt: TGTGCCATCAGTGGGGACAGGGGAGGTCGTCAGCCCCAGCATTTT

v_gene: TRBV30
abundance: once
j_gene: TRBJ1-1
d_gene: TRBD1
CDR3aa: CAWSPRARGIMNTEAFF
CDR3nt: TGTGCCTGGAGCCCCCGGGCCAGGGGGATCATGAACACTGAAGCTTTCTTT

v_gene: TRBV4-1
abundance: .
j_gene: TRBJ2-3
d_gene: .
CDR3aa: CASSQVAADTQYF
CDR3nt: TGCGCCAGCAGCCAAGTTGCGGCAGATACGCAGTATTTT

v_gene: TRBV5-4
abundance: .
j_gene: TRBJ2-6
d_gene: .
CDR3aa: CASSSISTTPGANVLTF
CDR3nt: TGTGCCAGCAGCTCCATATCAACGACCCCCGGGGCCAACGTCCTGACTTTC

v_gene: TRBV4-3
abundance: .
j_gene: TRBJ1-1
d_gene: .
CDR3aa: CASSQDGGGGDTEAFF
CDR3nt: TGCGCCAGCAGCCAAGATGGGGGCGGAGGAGACACTGAAGCTTTCTTT

v_gene: TRBV7-6
abundance: .
j_gene: TRBJ2-3
d_gene: .
CDR3aa: CASSFGSTDTQYF
CDR3nt: TGTGCCAGCAGCTTTGGGAGCACAGATACGCAGTATTTT

v_gene: TRBV5-4
abundance: .
j_gene: TRBJ1-2
d_gene: .
CDR3aa: CASSYDSYGYTF
CDR3nt: TGTGCCAGCAGCTATGACAGTTACGGCTACACCTTC

v_gene: TRBV30
abundance: .
j_gene: TRBJ1-1
d_gene: .
CDR3aa: CAWRPTMNTEAFF
CDR3nt: TGTGCCTGGAGACCGACCATGAACACTGAAGCTTTCTTT

v_gene: TRBV11-3
abundance: .
j_gene: TRBJ1-1
d_gene: .
CDR3aa: CASSLGADMNTEAFF
CDR3nt: TGTGCCAGCAGCTTAGGGGCAGACATGAACACTGAAGCTTTCTTT

v_gene: TRBV9
abundance: .
j_gene: TRBJ2-1
d_gene: .
CDR3aa: CASSVAGFEQFF
CDR3nt: TGTGCCAGCAGCGTAGCTGGTTTTGAGCAGTTCTTC

v_gene: TRBV11-2
abundance: .
j_gene: TRBJ2-2
d_gene: .
CDR3aa: CASSYRVLLTGELFF
CDR3nt: TGTGCCAGCAGCTACAGGGTTCTCCTCACCGGGGAGCTGTTTTTT

v_gene: TRBV7-9
abundance: .
j_gene: TRBJ1-6
d_gene: .
CDR3aa: CASSSDKASPLHF
CDR3nt: TGTGCCAGCAGCTCAGATAAAGCTTCACCCCTCCACTTT

v_gene: TRBV10-3
abundance: .
j_gene: TRBJ2-3
d_gene: TRBD2
CDR3aa: CAIRGSGGPGDTQYF
CDR3nt: TGTGCCATCAGGGGTAGCGGGGGGCCGGGAGATACGCAGTATTTT

v_gene: TRBV28
abundance: .
j_gene: TRBJ1-6
d_gene: .
CDR3aa: CASSQTQGQGSPLHF
CDR3nt: TGTGCCAGCAGCCAAACCCAGGGACAAGGTTCACCCCTCCACTTT

v_gene: TRBV11-2
abundance: .
j_gene: TRBJ2-3
d_gene: .
CDR3aa: CASNIGGHLTDTQYF
CDR3nt: TGTGCCAGCAATATTGGGGGGCACCTCACAGATACGCAGTATTTT

v_gene: TRBV11-3
abundance: .
j_gene: TRBJ1-2
d_gene: .
CDR3aa: CASSLQRRYGYTF
CDR3nt: TGTGCCAGCAGCCTACAGCGGCGCTATGGCTACACCTTC

v_gene: TRBV6-5
abundance: .
j_gene: TRBJ2-7
d_gene: .
CDR3aa: CASSWTRSDTYEQYF
CDR3nt: TGTGCCAGCAGTTGGACGCGAAGCGACACCTACGAGCAGTACTTC

v_gene: TRBV4-1
abundance: .
j_gene: TRBJ1-1
d_gene: .
CDR3aa: CASSQPGTVNTEAFF
CDR3nt: TGCGCCAGCAGCCAACCCGGGACGGTGAACACTGAAGCTTTCTTT

v_gene: TRBV30
abundance: .
j_gene: TRBJ1-2
d_gene: .
CDR3aa: CACLFSRVYGYGYTF
CDR3nt: TGTGCCTGCCTTTTTTCTAGGGTATACGGCTATGGCTACACCTTC

v_gene: TRBV12-5
abundance: .
j_gene: TRBJ2-2
d_gene: .
CDR3aa: CASGLPPGGELFF
CDR3nt: TGTGCTAGTGGTTTGCCCCCCGGGGGGGAGCTGTTTTTT

v_gene: TRBV30
abundance: .
j_gene: TRBJ1-1
d_gene: .
CDR3aa: CAWTQRRGLTEAFF
CDR3nt: TGTGCCTGGACTCAACGACGGGGGCTCACTGAAGCTTTCTTT

v_gene: TRBV4-3
abundance: .
j_gene: TRBJ1-5
d_gene: .
CDR3aa: CASSQKGGGNQPQHF
CDR3nt: TGCGCCAGCAGCCAAAAAGGTGGGGGCAATCAGCCCCAGCATTTT

v_gene: TRBV4-3
abundance: .
j_gene: TRBJ2-2
d_gene: TRBD1
CDR3aa: CASSQDRGTGDTGELFF
CDR3nt: TGCGCCAGCAGCCAAGATCGGGGGACAGGGGACACCGGGGAGCTGTTTTTT

v_gene: TRBV14
abundance: .
j_gene: TRBJ1-6
d_gene: TRBD1
CDR3aa: CASSLGTGDSPLHF
CDR3nt: TGTGCCAGCAGCCTAGGAACAGGGGATTCACCCCTCCACTTT

v_gene: TRBV7-9
abundance: few
j_gene: TRBJ1-6
d_gene: .
CDR3aa: CASSKAADNSPLHF
CDR3nt: TGTGCCAGCAGCAAAGCGGCAGATAATTCACCCCTCCACTTT

v_gene: TRBV5-1
abundance: .
j_gene: TRBJ2-5
d_gene: .
CDR3aa: CASSSHNSQETQYF
CDR3nt: TGCGCCAGCAGCTCCCATAACTCCCAAGAGACCCAGTACTTC

v_gene: TRBV15
abundance: .
j_gene: TRBJ1-1
d_gene: .
CDR3aa: CATSREQGLMNTEAFF
CDR3nt: TGTGCCACCAGCAGAGAACAGGGTCTCATGAACACTGAAGCTTTCTTT

v_gene: TRBV2
abundance: .
j_gene: TRBJ1-2
d_gene: .
CDR3aa: CASSERRENYGYTF
CDR3nt: TGTGCCAGCAGCGAGAGGAGGGAAAACTATGGCTACACCTTC

v_gene: TRBV5-6
abundance: .
j_gene: TRBJ1-2
d_gene: .
CDR3aa: CASSLSSGITLYGYTF
CDR3nt: TGTGCCAGCAGCTTGAGTTCTGGGATCACCCTCTATGGCTACACCTTC

v_gene: TRBV18
abundance: .
j_gene: TRBJ1-6
d_gene: .
CDR3aa: CASSPREGSNSPLHF
CDR3nt: TGTGCCAGCTCACCGCGAGAGGGATCTAATTCACCCCTCCACTTT

v_gene: TRBV10-3
abundance: .
j_gene: TRBJ2-3
d_gene: TRBD1
CDR3aa: CAVSGQGAADTQYF
CDR3nt: TGTGCCGTCTCCGGACAGGGGGCCGCAGATACGCAGTATTTT

v_gene: TRBV18
abundance: .
j_gene: TRBJ1-3
d_gene: TRBD1
CDR3aa: CASSPSGQGANTIYF
CDR3nt: TGTGCCAGCTCACCCTCGGGACAGGGGGCCAACACCATATATTTT

v_gene: TRBV6-1
abundance: .
j_gene: TRBJ2-7
d_gene: TRBD1
CDR3aa: CASSDNPGGRYEQYF
CDR3nt: TGTGCCAGCAGTGATAATCCAGGGGGCCGCTACGAGCAGTACTTC

v_gene: TRBV4-3
abundance: .
j_gene: TRBJ2-1
d_gene: TRBD2
CDR3aa: CASRAGGSDEQFF
CDR3nt: TGCGCCAGCAGGGCGGGGGGTTCGGATGAGCAGTTCTTC

v_gene: TRBV11-2
abundance: once
j_gene: TRBJ1-2
d_gene: TRBD1
CDR3aa: CASSPTGDWGYTF
CDR3nt: TGTGCCAGCAGCCCGACAGGGGATTGGGGCTACACCTTC

v_gene: TRBV7-2
abundance: once
j_gene: TRBJ1-2
d_gene: .
CDR3aa: CASSPEMGRNANYGYTF
CDR3nt: TGTGCCAGCAGCCCCGAAATGGGCAGGAACGCTAACTATGGCTACACCTTC

v_gene: TRBV4-3
abundance: few
j_gene: TRBJ1-2
d_gene: TRBD1
CDR3aa: CASSQATGQGTYGYTF
CDR3nt: TGCGCCAGCAGCCAGGCTACTGGACAGGGGACCTATGGCTACACCTTC

v_gene: TRBV30
abundance: .
j_gene: TRBJ1-1
d_gene: .
CDR3aa: CAWSTGRGTEAFF
CDR3nt: TGTGCCTGGAGTACGGGCCGGGGCACTGAAGCTTTCTTT

v_gene: TRBV30
abundance: .
j_gene: TRBJ1-1
d_gene: .
CDR3aa: CAWMAGRTTEAFF
CDR3nt: TGTGCCTGGATGGCGGGCAGAACCACTGAAGCTTTCTTT

v_gene: TRBV14
abundance: .
j_gene: TRBJ1-2
d_gene: .
CDR3aa: CASSPAPNYGYTF
CDR3nt: TGTGCCAGCAGCCCAGCTCCTAACTATGGCTACACCTTC

v_gene: TRBV21-1
abundance: .
j_gene: TRBJ2-5
d_gene: .
CDR3aa: CASPPPTRGETQYF
CDR3nt: TGTGCCAGCCCTCCCCCGACACGCGGGGAGACCCAGTACTTC

v_gene: TRBV25-1
abundance: .
j_gene: TRBJ1-1
d_gene: TRBD1
CDR3aa: CASSGTGGFTEAFF
CDR3nt: TGTGCCAGCAGCGGGACAGGGGGCTTCACTGAAGCTTTCTTT

v_gene: TRBV6-5
abundance: .
j_gene: TRBJ1-6
d_gene: TRBD1
CDR3aa: CASSPQGARNSPLHF
CDR3nt: TGTGCCAGCAGTCCACAGGGGGCCCGCAATTCACCCCTCCACTTT

v_gene: TRBV6-1
abundance: .
j_gene: TRBJ2-2
d_gene: TRBD1
CDR3aa: CATLGTGAGELFF
CDR3nt: TGTGCCACCCTGGGGACAGGCGCCGGGGAGCTGTTTTTT